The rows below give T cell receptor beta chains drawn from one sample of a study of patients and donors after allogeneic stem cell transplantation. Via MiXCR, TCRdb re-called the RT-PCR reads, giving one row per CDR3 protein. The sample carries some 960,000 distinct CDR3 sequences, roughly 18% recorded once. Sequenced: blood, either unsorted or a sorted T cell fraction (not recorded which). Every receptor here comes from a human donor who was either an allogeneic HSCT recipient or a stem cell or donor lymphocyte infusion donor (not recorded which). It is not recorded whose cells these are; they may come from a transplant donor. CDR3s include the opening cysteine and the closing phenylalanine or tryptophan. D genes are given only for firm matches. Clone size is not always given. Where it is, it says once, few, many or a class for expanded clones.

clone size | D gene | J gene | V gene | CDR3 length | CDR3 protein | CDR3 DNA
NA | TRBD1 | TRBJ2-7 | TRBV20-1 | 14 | CSAKDRELSYEQYF | TGCAGTGCTAAGGACAGGGAGCTTTCATACGAGCAGTACTTC
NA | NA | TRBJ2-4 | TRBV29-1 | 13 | CSVVPGIGNIQYF | TGCAGCGTTGTACCGGGTATCGGAAACATTCAGTACTTC
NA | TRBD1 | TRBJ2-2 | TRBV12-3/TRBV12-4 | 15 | CASTRGQRPTGELFF | TGTGCCAGCACGAGGGGACAGAGACCTACCGGGGAGCTGTTTTTT
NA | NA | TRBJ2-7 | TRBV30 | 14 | CAWSAAGPPYEQYF | TGTGCCTGGAGTGCCGCGGGACCCCCCTACGAGCAGTACTTC
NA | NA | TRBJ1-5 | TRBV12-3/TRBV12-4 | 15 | CASSLGGFSNQPQHF | TGTGCCAGCAGTTTAGGTGGATTCAGCAATCAGCCCCAGCATTTT
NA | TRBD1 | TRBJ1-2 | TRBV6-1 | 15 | CASSRAGTGISGYTF | TGTGCCAGCAGCCGCGCCGGGACAGGGATCTCTGGCTACACCTTC
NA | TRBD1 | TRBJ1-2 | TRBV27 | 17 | CASRRTPKGQAGYGYTF | TGTGCCAGCAGAAGGACGCCAAAGGGACAGGCGGGCTATGGCTACACCTTC
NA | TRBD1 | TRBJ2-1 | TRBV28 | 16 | CASSLIWTGETNEQFF | TGTGCCAGCAGTTTAATATGGACAGGGGAAACAAATGAGCAGTTCTTC
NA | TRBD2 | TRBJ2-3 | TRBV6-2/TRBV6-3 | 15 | CATTRGTSGTDTQYF | TGTGCCACCACTCGGGGGACTAGCGGCACAGATACGCAGTATTTT
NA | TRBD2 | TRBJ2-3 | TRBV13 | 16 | CASSREGLALTDTQYF | TGTGCCAGCAGCCGAGAGGGACTAGCGCTCACAGATACGCAGTATTTT
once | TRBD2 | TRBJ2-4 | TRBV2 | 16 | CASSESGRRAKNIQYF | TGTGCCAGCAGTGAAAGCGGGAGAAGAGCCAAAAACATTCAGTACTTC
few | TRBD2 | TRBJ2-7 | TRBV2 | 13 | CASTPRGESEQYF | TGTGCCAGCACCCCTCGGGGGGAGTCCGAGCAGTACTTC
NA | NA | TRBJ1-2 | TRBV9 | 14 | CASSGSIGSDGYTF | TGTGCCAGCAGCGGTAGTATCGGGTCCGATGGCTACACCTTC
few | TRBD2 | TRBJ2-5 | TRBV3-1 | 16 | CASTPLAGGLQETQYF | TGTGCCAGCACCCCCTTGGCGGGGGGACTCCAAGAGACCCAGTACTTC
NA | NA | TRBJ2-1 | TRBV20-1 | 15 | CSARDISGSYNEQFF | TGCAGTGCTAGAGATATCAGCGGCTCCTACAATGAGCAGTTCTTC
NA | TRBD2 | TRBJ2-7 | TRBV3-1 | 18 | CASSQVSSGSLHSYEQYF | TGTGCCAGCAGCCAGGTTTCTAGCGGGAGCCTCCACTCCTACGAGCAGTACTTC
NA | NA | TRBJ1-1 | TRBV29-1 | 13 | CSVAPVVGTEAFF | TGCAGCGTTGCTCCGGTTGTCGGCACTGAAGCTTTCTTT
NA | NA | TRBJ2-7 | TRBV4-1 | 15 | CASSQGQGFYYEQYF | TGCGCCAGCAGCCAAGGTCAGGGATTTTATTACGAGCAGTACTTC
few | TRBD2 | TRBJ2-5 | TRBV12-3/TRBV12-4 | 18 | CASSLARGGKANRQTQYF | TGTGCCAGCAGTTTAGCGCGCGGGGGAAAGGCTAACCGTCAGACCCAGTACTTC
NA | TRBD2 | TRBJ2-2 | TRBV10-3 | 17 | CAISVGLAATNTGELFF | TGTGCCATCAGTGTGGGACTAGCGGCGACGAACACCGGGGAGCTGTTTTTT
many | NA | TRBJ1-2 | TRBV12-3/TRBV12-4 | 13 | CASSLKQGYGYTF | TGTGCCAGCAGTCTAAAACAGGGATATGGCTACACCTTC
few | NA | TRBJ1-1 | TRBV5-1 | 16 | CASSLGQGNGNTEAFF | TGCGCCAGCAGCTTGGGCCAGGGGAACGGGAACACTGAAGCTTTCTTT
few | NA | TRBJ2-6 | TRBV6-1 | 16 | CASRFTVTSGANVLTF | TGTGCCAGCAGGTTTACAGTGACCTCTGGGGCCAACGTCCTGACTTTC
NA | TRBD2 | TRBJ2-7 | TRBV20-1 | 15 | CSALVSGRALGEQYF | TGCAGTGCGCTCGTTAGCGGGAGGGCCCTCGGCGAGCAGTACTTC
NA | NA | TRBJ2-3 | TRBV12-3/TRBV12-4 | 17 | CASSSPLWKADSDTQYF | TGTGCCAGCAGTTCCCCCCTCTGGAAAGCGGATTCCGATACGCAGTATTTT
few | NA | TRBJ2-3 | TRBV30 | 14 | CAWSVSPPRDTQYF | TGTGCCTGGAGTGTAAGCCCCCCCAGAGATACGCAGTATTTT
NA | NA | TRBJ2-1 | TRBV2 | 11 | CASSRDVEQFF | TGTGCCAGCAGTCGGGACGTTGAGCAGTTCTTC
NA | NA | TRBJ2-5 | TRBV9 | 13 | CASSQGRSETQYF | TGTGCCAGCAGCCAAGGAAGAAGCGAGACCCAGTACTTC
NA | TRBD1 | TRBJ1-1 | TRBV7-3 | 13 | CASSPRQGLEAFF | TGTGCCAGCAGCCCTAGACAGGGTTTGGAAGCTTTCTTT
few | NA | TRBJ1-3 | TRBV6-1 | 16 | CASSAWTGSSGNTIYF | TGTGCCAGCAGTGCCTGGACGGGGAGCTCTGGAAACACCATATATTTT
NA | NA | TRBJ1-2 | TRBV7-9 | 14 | CASMDLSTNYGYTF | TGTGCCAGCATGGACCTATCCACTAACTATGGCTACACCTTC